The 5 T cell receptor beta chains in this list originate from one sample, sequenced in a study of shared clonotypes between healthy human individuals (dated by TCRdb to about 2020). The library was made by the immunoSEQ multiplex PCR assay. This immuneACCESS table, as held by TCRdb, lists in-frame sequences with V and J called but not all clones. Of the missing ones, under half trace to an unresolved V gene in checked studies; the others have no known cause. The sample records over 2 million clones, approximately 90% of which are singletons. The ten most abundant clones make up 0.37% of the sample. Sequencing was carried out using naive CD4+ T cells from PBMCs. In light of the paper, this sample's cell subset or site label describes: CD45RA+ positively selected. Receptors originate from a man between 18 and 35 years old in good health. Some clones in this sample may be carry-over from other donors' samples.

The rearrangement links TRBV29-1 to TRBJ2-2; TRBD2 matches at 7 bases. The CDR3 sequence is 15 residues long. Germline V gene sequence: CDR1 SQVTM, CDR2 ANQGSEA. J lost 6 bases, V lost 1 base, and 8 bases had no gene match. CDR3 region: CSVEGTSSPPGELFF. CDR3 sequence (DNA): TGCAGCGTTGAAGGGACTAGTTCCCCCCCCGGGGAGCTGTTTTTT.

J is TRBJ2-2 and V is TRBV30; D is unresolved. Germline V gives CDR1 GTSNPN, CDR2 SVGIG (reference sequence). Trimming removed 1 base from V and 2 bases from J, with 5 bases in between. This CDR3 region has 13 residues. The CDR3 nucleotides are TGTGCCTGGAGTGATCAAAACACCGGGGAGCTGTTTTTT. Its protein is CAWSDQNTGELFF.

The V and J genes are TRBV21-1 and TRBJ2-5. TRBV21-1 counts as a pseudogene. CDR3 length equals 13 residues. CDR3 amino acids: CASSTHLEETQYF. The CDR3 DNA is TGTGCCAGCAGCACCCACCTGGAAGAGACCCAGTACTTC.

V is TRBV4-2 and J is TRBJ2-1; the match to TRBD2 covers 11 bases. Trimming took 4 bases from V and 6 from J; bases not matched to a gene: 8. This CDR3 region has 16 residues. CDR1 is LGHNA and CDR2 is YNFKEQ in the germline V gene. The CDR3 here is CASSLAGTSGLNEQFF. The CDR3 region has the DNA TGTGCCAGCAGCCTTGCCGGGACTAGCGGCCTCAATGAGCAGTTCTTC.

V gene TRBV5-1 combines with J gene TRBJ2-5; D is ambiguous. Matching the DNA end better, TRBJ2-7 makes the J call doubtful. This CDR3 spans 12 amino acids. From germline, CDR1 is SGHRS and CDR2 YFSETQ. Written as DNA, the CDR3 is TGCGCCAGCAGCTTGCCAGGCTACGAGCAGTACTTC. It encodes CASSLPGYEQYF.